This T cell receptor beta chain appears in the sequencing data of a study of blood T cell repertoires in COVID-19. About the research overall: Nucleic acid was either cDNA or gDNA, and it came from T cells, B-cell-depleted T cells, or PBMCs.

The CDR3 is made up of 15 amino acids. The germline CDR1 and CDR2 sequences are SGHRS and YFSETQ. Trimming took 4 bases from V and 1 from J, leaving 14 bases between them. Authors' processing steps: It was from reference gene primer amplification that nucleated cell counts were estimated. Some clones are missing from TCRdb's copy, which holds only in-frame ones; the method was immunoSEQ multiplex PCR. V and J calls and clone size are copied from that table; D and trimming were computed from the DNA. Seen here are about 210,000 clones, around four fifths observed once, and the top ten hold 7.6%. The clonotype comes from a woman aged 45-65 years with active or convalescent COVID-19. V gene TRBV5-1 combines with J gene TRBJ1-1; D possibly corresponds to TRBD1 (6 bases). The sequenced material came from peripheral blood. CDR3 amino acids: CASSPRTASNTEAFF. The CDR3 DNA reads as TGCGCCAGCAGCCCAAGGACAGCGTCGAACACTGAAGCTTTCTTT.